Presented here are 4 T cell receptor beta chains from one specimen sequenced in a study of tumor and adjacent non-tumor tissue in lung cancer (dated by TCRdb to 2016 to 2019). Bulk unsorted tissue served as the source for RNA extraction, and RNA quality was assessed using a NanoDrop ND-1000 and an Agilent 2100. Library creation used multiplex PCR. TCRdb names Illumina HiSeq 2500 as the instrument used. Following protocols modified from ARM-PCR, the researchers constructed TCRbeta libraries through three rounds of nested PCR with primers (Table S4). The public reads were quality trimmed at Q25 with fastp and then assembled into clones with MiXCR by TCRdb, keeping productive beta chains. Identical CDR3 proteins give one entry, which carries the most common genes and DNA. The sample table lists around 99,000 distinct CDR3 sequences, roughly 74% of them with a count of one. Under 45% of the sample belongs to the ten largest clones.

Sequences were obtained from lung tumor tissue. The origin of the receptors is a woman in her fifties or sixties with non-small cell lung cancer.

The chain has TRBV29-1 and TRBJ1-1, with TRBD1 matching 7 bases. The CDR3 totals 14 residues. The germline CDR1 and CDR2 sequences are SQVTM and ANQGSEA. The CDR3 is CNDGPDETGFEAFF. The CDR3 nucleotides are TGCAACGATGGTCCCGATGAGACAGGGTTTGAAGCTTTCTTT. Based on the CDR3 plus reference TRBV29-1 and TRBJ1-1, the full variable domain is SAVISQKPSRDICQRGTSLTIQCQVDSQVTMMFWYRQQPGQSLTLIATANQGSEATYESGFVIDKFPISRPNLTFSTLTVSNMSPEDSSIYLCNDGPDETGFEAFFGQGTRLTVV.

This clonotype has only a few counts. A much larger clone sits a single nucleotide away, making a read error possible. This chain uses TRBV10-1 with TRBJ2-1, with TRBD2 matching over 10 bases. The germline CDR1 and CDR2 sequences are WNHNN and SYGVQD (reference sequence). The CDR3 has 15 residues. V lost 5 bases to trimming and J lost 8 bases; unmatched junction nucleotides: 9. The DNA of the CDR3 is TGCGCCAGCAGTCCATCCCTAGCGGGAGTGGATGAGCAGTTCTTC. Its protein is CASSPSLAGVDEQFF.

The chain has TRBV11-2 and TRBJ2-7; D is undetermined. V lost 7 bases, J lost 9 bases, and 28 bases lay in between. The CDR3 loop spans 16 amino acids. The germline CDR1 and CDR2 sequences are SGHAT and FQNNGV. The CDR3 spells CASTHLGKGSSYMQYF. The DNA of the CDR3 is TGTGCCAGCACCCACCTAGGAAAAGGCAGCTCCTACATGCAGTACTTC.

As to this clonotype: A much more abundant neighbour one base away suggests this may be a read error. This chain uses TRBV29-1 with TRBJ1-1; D is unresolved. The CDR3 consists of 12 residues. V lost 7 bases, J lost 7 bases, and 16 bases lay in between. Per germline, CDR1 SQVTM and CDR2 ANQGSEA. Here the CDR3 reads CSAGEGWGEAFF. The CDR3, as DNA: TGCAGCGCTGGGGAAGGCTGGGGTGAAGCTTTCTTT.